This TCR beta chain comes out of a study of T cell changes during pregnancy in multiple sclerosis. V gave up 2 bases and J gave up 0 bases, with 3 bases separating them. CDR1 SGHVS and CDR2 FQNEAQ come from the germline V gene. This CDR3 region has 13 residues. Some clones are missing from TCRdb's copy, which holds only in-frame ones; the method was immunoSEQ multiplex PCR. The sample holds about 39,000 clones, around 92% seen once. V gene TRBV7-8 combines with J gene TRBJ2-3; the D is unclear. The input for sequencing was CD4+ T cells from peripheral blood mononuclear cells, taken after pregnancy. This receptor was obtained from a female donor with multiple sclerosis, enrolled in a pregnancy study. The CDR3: CASSLPSTDTQYF. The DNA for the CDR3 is TGTGCCAGCAGCTTACCTAGCACAGATACGCAGTATTTT.